This TCR beta chain comes out of a study of cytotoxic CD8 clonotypes in ibrutinib-treated CLL. The study's findings and limits: Circulating CD8+ T-cell counts were tracked by baseline clonality, which exceeded that of age-matched healthy donors. Public clonotypes (which were uncommon) either contracted or remained stable on treatment. The study found clonality rose at ibrutinib response, then fell toward baseline at progression.

Cryopreserved PBMCs provided approximately 2.2 micrograms of genomic DNA for the TCR beta libraries. Sequencing used immunoSEQ multiplex PCR; TCRdb keeps in-frame clones, though not all of them. The sample has around 330,000 clones, around 66% seen once; the top ten hold roughly 6.3%. CDR3 length equals 15 residues. After removal of 0 bases from V and 3 bases from J, the junction contained 5 bases not matched to a gene. Germline CDR1 and CDR2: SGDLS and YYNGEE. This clone has only one observation. Its matching antigen is unknown. The clonotype originates from a human donor with chronic lymphocytic leukemia. The sequences come from PBMCs, collected after 36 months of ibrutinib treatment. The chain is built from TRBV9 and TRBJ1-2; 7 bases line up with TRBD1. CDR3 sequence (DNA): TGTGCCAGCAGCGTAGGGAGGGGGCCTGACTATGGCTACACCTTC. This translates into CASSVGRGPDYGYTF. The full variable domain, its missing parts supplied by reference TRBV9 and TRBJ1-2, is DSGVTQTPKHLITATGQRVTLRCSPRSGDLSVYWYQQSLDQGLQFLIQYYNGEERAKGNILERFSAQQFPDLHSELNLSSLELGDSALYFCASSVGRGPDYGYTFGSGTRLTVV.